Presented here are 4 T cell receptor beta chains from one specimen sequenced in a study of blood T cell repertoires in COVID-19 (dated by TCRdb to between 2020 and 2021). The method behind the library was the immunoSEQ multiplex PCR assay. Entries here come from immuneACCESS through TCRdb and include only in-frame sequences with V and J called. Some clones fail to appear in such tables; in the studies checked, an unresolved V gene covers under half of the shortfall, and the cause of the remainder is unknown. For this sample the table gives a few hundred thousand clones, of which around 84% were detected only once. In total, the top ten clones hold under 4.5% of the sample. The sample comprised PBMCs or T cells enriched from blood (not recorded which). Receptors were obtained from a man younger than 40 with acute COVID-19.

CDR3 sequence: CASSRGQLNSPLHF. CDR3 nucleotides: TGTGCCAGTAGTAGAGGACAGTTAAATTCACCCCTCCACTTT. The chain uses TRBV19 and TRBJ1-6, with a weak D call TRBD1 (6 bases). The CDR3 totals 14 residues. V lost 4 bases, J lost 7 bases, and 11 bases lay in between. CDR1 is LNHDA, CDR2 SQIVND, per germline (reference sequence). Filled out from reference TRBV19 and TRBJ1-6, the complete variable domain reads DGGITQSPKYLFRKEGQNVTLSCEQNLNHDAMYWYRQDPGQGLRLIYYSQIVNDFQKGDIAEGYSVSREKKESFPLTVTSAQKNPTAFYLCASSRGQLNSPLHFGNGTRLTVT.

The V call is TRBV6-2 or TRBV6-3, the J call TRBJ2-1; maybe TRBD2 (6 bases). The CDR3 extends over 13 amino acids. Trimming pared 2 bases from V and 14 bases from J, leaving 16 bases between. Per germline, CDR1 MNHEY and CDR2 SVGEGT. CDR3 DNA: TGTGCCAGCAGTTACGAAGGGGCTAGCGTAGAGTTCTTC. It encodes CASSYEGASVEFF.

CDR3 region: CASSRAGTGNYYGYTF. The CDR3 DNA reads TGTGCCAGCAGCCGAGCCGGGACAGGGAACTACTATGGCTACACCTTC. The rearrangement uses TRBV14 and TRBJ1-2; TRBD1 agrees at 9 bases. J gave up 3 bases and V 4 bases, and 9 bases lay outside the gene matches. The CDR3 covers 16 residues. Germline V lookup: CDR1 SGHDN, CDR2 FVKESK.

At least ten counts were recorded for this clone. The chain couples TRBV27 to TRBJ2-6, with 9 bases that match TRBD1. The V and J ends lost 5 bases and 1 base, in that order; junction bases with no gene match: 6. This CDR3 has 17 residues. Germline V lookup: CDR1 MNHEY, CDR2 SMNVEV (reference sequence). The CDR3 coding sequence is TGTGCCAGCAGTAGGACAGGGGCGGCTTCTGGGGCCAACGTCCTGACTTTC. Protein product: CASSRTGAASGANVLTF. The variable domain in full, completed from reference TRBV27 and TRBJ2-6, reads EAQVTQNPRYLITVTGKKLTVTCSQNMNHEYMSWYRQDPGLGLRQIYYSMNVEVTDKGDVPEGYKVSRKEKRNFPLILESPSPNQTSLYFCASSRTGAASGANVLTFGAGSRLTVL.